This TCR beta chain was sequenced during a study of OX40 agonist ivuxolimab in advanced cancers. Whole-study findings and limits: Within 6 weeks, CD4+ and CD8+ blood T cells expanded clonally at 0.1 to 3.0 mg/kg. Partial responders receiving 0.1-3.0 mg/kg showed among the lowest clonal expansion. Determination of antigen specificity was not performed for the expanded peripheral T cells.

Profiling relied on immunoSEQ multiplex PCR, and the TCRdb table lists in-frame clones only, not all of them. The repertoire holds 90,000 to 100,000 clones, with 95% to 97% as singletons. The trim removed 10 bases at V and 5 bases at J, leaving 13 bases unmatched. Looked up from germline, CDR1 is MNHNS and CDR2 is SASEGT. This CDR3 is 14 amino acids long. This clone showed up just once. As yet, its antigen is unknown. The receptor's source is an adult with an advanced solid tumor such as melanoma, head and neck, liver or kidney cancer. Specimen: CD4+ or CD8+ T cells sorted from blood, collected in a trial of the OX40 agonist ivuxolimab. The rearrangement joins TRBV6-1 to TRBJ1-1; 7 nucleotides line up with TRBD1. The CDR3 coding sequence is TGTGCCACGCTTAGGGCAGGGGGGAGAACTGAAGCTTTCTTT. It specifies CATLRAGGRTEAFF.